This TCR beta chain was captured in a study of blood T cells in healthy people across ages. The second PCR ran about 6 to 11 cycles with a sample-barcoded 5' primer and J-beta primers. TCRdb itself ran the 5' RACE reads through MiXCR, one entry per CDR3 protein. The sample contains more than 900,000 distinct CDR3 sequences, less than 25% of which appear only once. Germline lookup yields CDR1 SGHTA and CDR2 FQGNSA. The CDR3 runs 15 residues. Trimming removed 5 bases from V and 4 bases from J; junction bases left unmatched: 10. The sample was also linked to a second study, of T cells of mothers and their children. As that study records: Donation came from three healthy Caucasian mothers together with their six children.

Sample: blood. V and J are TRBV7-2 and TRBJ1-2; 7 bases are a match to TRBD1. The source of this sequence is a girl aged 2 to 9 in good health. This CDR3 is CASSERMGQTYGYTF. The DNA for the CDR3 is TGTGCCAGCAGCGAACGAATGGGACAGACCTATGGCTACACCTTC.